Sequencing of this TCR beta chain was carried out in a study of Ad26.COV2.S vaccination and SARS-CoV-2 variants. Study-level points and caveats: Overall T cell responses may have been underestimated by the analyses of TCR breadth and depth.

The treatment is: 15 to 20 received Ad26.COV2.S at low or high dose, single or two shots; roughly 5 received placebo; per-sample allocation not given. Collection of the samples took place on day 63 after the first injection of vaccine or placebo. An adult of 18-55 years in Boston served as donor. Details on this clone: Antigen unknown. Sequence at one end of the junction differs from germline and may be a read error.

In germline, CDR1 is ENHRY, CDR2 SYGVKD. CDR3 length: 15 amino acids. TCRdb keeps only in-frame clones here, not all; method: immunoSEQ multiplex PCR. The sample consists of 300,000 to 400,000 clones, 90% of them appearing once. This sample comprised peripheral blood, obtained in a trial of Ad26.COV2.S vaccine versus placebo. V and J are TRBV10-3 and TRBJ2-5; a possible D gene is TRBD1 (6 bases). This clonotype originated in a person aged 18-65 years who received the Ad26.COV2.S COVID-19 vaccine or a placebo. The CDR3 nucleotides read TGTGCCATCAGTGACTTGGCAGGGGTCCAAGAGACCCAATACTTC. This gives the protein CAISDLAGVQETQYF.